The rows below give T cell receptor beta chains drawn from one sample of a study of circulating and synovial CD4+ cells in juvenile arthritis. Profiling relied on immunoSEQ multiplex PCR, and the TCRdb table lists in-frame clones only, not all of them. The top ten clones hold 0.7% of a sample with tens of thousands of clones, about 94% of them seen once. The specimen sequenced was CD4+ T cells from blood. The receptor set was obtained from a human donor with juvenile idiopathic arthritis. CDR3s include the opening cysteine and the closing phenylalanine or tryptophan. Fields, in order: V gene, J gene, D gene, clone size, CDR3 DNA, CDR3 protein. The D gene is left open where the match is weak. Not every row has a clone size; where given, it reads once, few, many or a size class.

V: TRBV28; J: TRBJ1-1; D: -; size: -; DNA: TGTGCCAGCGAGGCGTTGAACACTGAAGCTTTCTTT; CDR3: CASEALNTEAFF
V: TRBV7-6; J: TRBJ2-3; D: -; size: -; DNA: TGTGCCAGCAGCTTACAAACTAGGGGCACAGATACGCAGTATTTT; CDR3: CASSLQTRGTDTQYF
V: TRBV9; J: TRBJ1-5; D: TRBD1; size: -; DNA: TGTGCCAGCAGCGTAGGACAGGGCAACAATCAGCCCCAGCATTTT; CDR3: CASSVGQGNNQPQHF
V: TRBV6-5; J: TRBJ2-7; D: -; size: -; DNA: TGTGCCAGCAGTTACGTGCAGGGCCCCGTATACGAGCAGTACTTC; CDR3: CASSYVQGPVYEQYF
V: TRBV15; J: TRBJ1-3; D: -; size: once; DNA: TGTGCCACCAGCAGAGAGGGGGCAGGCTCTGGAAACACCATATATTTT; CDR3: CATSREGAGSGNTIYF
V: TRBV11-2; J: TRBJ2-3; D: -; size: -; DNA: TGTGCCAGCAGCTCCGACAGGTTTCTCCCCACAGATACGCAGTATTTT; CDR3: CASSSDRFLPTDTQYF
V: TRBV6-6; J: TRBJ2-7; D: -; size: once; DNA: TGTGCCAGCAGTTACCTTGGGCAAGGCCCGTACTTC; CDR3: CASSYLGQGPYF
V: TRBV15; J: TRBJ1-5; D: -; size: -; DNA: TGTGCCACCAGCAGAGACCCCGGGGGCAATCAGCCCCAGCATTTT; CDR3: CATSRDPGGNQPQHF
V: TRBV7-8; J: TRBJ1-6; D: -; size: few; DNA: TGTGCCAGCAGCTTAGGGAGCTCCTATAATTCACCCCTCCACTTT; CDR3: CASSLGSSYNSPLHF
V: TRBV4-3; J: TRBJ1-4; D: -; size: -; DNA: TGCGCCAGCAGCCCAGACCGGGGGGCTAATGAAAAACTGTTTTTT; CDR3: CASSPDRGANEKLFF
V: TRBV10-1; J: TRBJ2-7; D: -; size: once; DNA: TGCGCCAGCACGGGGACTCCGAGCTCCTACGAGCAGTACTTC; CDR3: CASTGTPSSYEQYF
V: TRBV11-2; J: TRBJ2-6; D: -; size: -; DNA: TGTGCCAGCAGCCTCTTATTCTCTGGGGCCAACGTCCTGACTTTC; CDR3: CASSLLFSGANVLTF
V: TRBV5-1; J: TRBJ2-1; D: -; size: -; DNA: TGCGCCAGCAGCTTCGGACAGTCGGATGAGCAGTTCTTC; CDR3: CASSFGQSDEQFF
V: TRBV7-6; J: TRBJ1-6; D: TRBD1; size: -; DNA: TGTGCCAGCAGCTCAGGACAGGGCTTCACCTATAATTCCCCCCTCCACTTT; CDR3: CASSSGQGFTYNSPLHF
V: TRBV29-1; J: TRBJ1-2; D: TRBD1; size: -; DNA: TGCAGCGTGACTTCCCGGACAGGGAACTATGGCTACACCTTC; CDR3: CSVTSRTGNYGYTF
V: TRBV19; J: TRBJ2-5; D: -; size: -; DNA: TGTGCCAGTGGGGAGAGGGTAGGGACCCAGTACTTC; CDR3: CASGERVGTQYF
V: TRBV5-1; J: TRBJ2-2; D: -; size: once; DNA: TGCGCCAGCAGCTTGGCCCTGGGCGAGGGTGGCACCGGGGAGCTGTTTTTT; CDR3: CASSLALGEGGTGELFF
V: TRBV5-1; J: TRBJ2-3; D: TRBD1; size: -; DNA: TGCGCCAGCAGACCCCAGACAGGGGGAAGGGATACGCAGTATTTT; CDR3: CASRPQTGGRDTQYF
V: TRBV4-3; J: TRBJ2-1; D: TRBD2; size: -; DNA: TGCGCCAGCAGCCAAGTCTTGGGACTAGCGGGGGCCCTGGGAACTGAGCAGTTCTTC; CDR3: CASSQVLGLAGALGTEQFF
V: TRBV9; J: TRBJ2-5; D: TRBD2; size: -; DNA: TGTGCCAGCAGCGTAGCCCTAGCGGAACCCTCAGGGACCCAGTACTTC; CDR3: CASSVALAEPSGTQYF
V: TRBV29-1; J: TRBJ2-3; D: -; size: once; DNA: TGCAGCGATCGACACGGCACAGATACGCAGTATTTT; CDR3: CSDRHGTDTQYF
V: TRBV7-6; J: TRBJ2-6; D: TRBD1; size: -; DNA: TGTGCCAGCAGCTTATACCGGGACAGCCTATACTCTGGGGCCAACGTCCTGACTTTC; CDR3: CASSLYRDSLYSGANVLTF
V: TRBV27; J: TRBJ1-2; D: -; size: -; DNA: TGTGCCAGCAGTTTAAACAGGAACGTCTATGGCTACACCTTC; CDR3: CASSLNRNVYGYTF
V: TRBV27; J: TRBJ1-6; D: TRBD1; size: -; DNA: TGTGCCAGCAGACAACAGGGGGCCCCTCTGACGGCCTATAATTCACCCCTCCACTTT; CDR3: CASRQQGAPLTAYNSPLHF
V: TRBV5-6; J: TRBJ1-1; D: TRBD1; size: -; DNA: TGTGCCAGCAGCGGCGAAATCGGGACAGGGTTTTTGAACACTGAAGCTTTCTTT; CDR3: CASSGEIGTGFLNTEAFF
V: TRBV7-9; J: TRBJ1-4; D: -; size: -; DNA: TGTGCCAGCCAGGCAACTAATGAAAAACTGTTTTTT; CDR3: CASQATNEKLFF
V: TRBV30; J: TRBJ2-1; D: TRBD1; size: -; DNA: TGTGCCTGGAACAGGGGAACCAATGAGCAGTTCTTC; CDR3: CAWNRGTNEQFF
V: TRBV14; J: TRBJ2-2; D: -; size: -; DNA: TGTGCCAGCAGCCCTGGGACACCCATACGAAACCTATACGGGGAGCTGTTTTTT; CDR3: CASSPGTPIRNLYGELFF
V: TRBV25-1; J: TRBJ1-2; D: -; size: -; DNA: TGTGCCAGCAGTCCCCACCAGGGGCCAACTAACTATGGCTACACCTTC; CDR3: CASSPHQGPTNYGYTF